This T cell receptor beta chain was sequenced during a study of blood T cell repertoires in COVID-19. Study summary: Acute and convalescent COVID-19 samples came from the United States, Italy and Spain. The analysed material was cDNA or gDNA that came from T cells, B-cell-depleted T cells, or PBMCs.

This clone was seen more than once but under ten times. In the authors' workflow: By means of reference gene primer amplification, nucleated cell counts were estimated. Assay: immunoSEQ multiplex PCR; the TCRdb copy retains only in-frame clones and omits some. That table is the source of V, J and clone size, and D and trimming were worked out from the DNA. This table has about 270,000 clones, about 76% appearing once. The receptor was isolated from a woman aged 60-70 years with active or convalescent COVID-19. The sequenced material came from peripheral blood.

CDR3 nucleotide sequence: TGCGCCAGCAGTGAGCCAGGGGCAACCGGGGAGCTGTTTTTT. It encodes CASSEPGATGELFF. V usage is TRBV10-1 and J usage is TRBJ2-2, with D perhaps matching TRBD1 (6 bases). The CDR3 has 14 residues. V lost 2 bases and J 5 bases, leaving 9 bases between the germline ends. Germline V gene sequence: CDR1 WNHNN, CDR2 SYGVQD (reference sequence).